This T cell receptor beta chain came from a study of cytomegalovirus exposure and HLA in healthy donors. On the study more broadly: The approximately 660 first-cohort repertoires shared a platform with the 110 or so validation repertoires, as reported in a later analysis.

Germline assignment: CDR1 KGHSH and CDR2 LQKENI. This CDR3 contains 18 residues. The V and J ends lost 1 base and 2 bases respectively, with 21 bases between them. General study findings and limits: The finding came from a later analysis; first-cohort TCR clusters tended to co-occur in the 130 or so validation repertoires. Despite most TCR sequences being rare, some public TCRs occurred in many donors.

In regard to this clone: Its specificity is unknown.

The table came from immunoSEQ multiplex PCR; TCRdb's copy has only in-frame clones and leaves some out. The repertoire holds 90,000 to 120,000 clones, with 90% to 97% as singletons. The specimen sequenced was PBMCs. This TCR was recovered from a woman aged 18-29 years in good health and CMV-seronegative. This sequence joins TRBV18 and TRBJ2-7; no clear D. CDR3 bases: TGTGCCAGCTCACCACAGGCGACTGCCACAAGCCTCCCCTACGAGCAGTACTTC. Encoded protein: CASSPQATATSLPYEQYF. The variable domain in full, with the rest retrieved from reference TRBV18 and TRBJ2-7, is NAGVMQNPRHLVRRRGQEARLRCSPMKGHSHVYWYRQLPEEGLKFMVYLQKENIIDESGMPKERFSAEFPKEGPSILRIQQVVRGDSAAYFCASSPQATATSLPYEQYFGPGTRLTVT.